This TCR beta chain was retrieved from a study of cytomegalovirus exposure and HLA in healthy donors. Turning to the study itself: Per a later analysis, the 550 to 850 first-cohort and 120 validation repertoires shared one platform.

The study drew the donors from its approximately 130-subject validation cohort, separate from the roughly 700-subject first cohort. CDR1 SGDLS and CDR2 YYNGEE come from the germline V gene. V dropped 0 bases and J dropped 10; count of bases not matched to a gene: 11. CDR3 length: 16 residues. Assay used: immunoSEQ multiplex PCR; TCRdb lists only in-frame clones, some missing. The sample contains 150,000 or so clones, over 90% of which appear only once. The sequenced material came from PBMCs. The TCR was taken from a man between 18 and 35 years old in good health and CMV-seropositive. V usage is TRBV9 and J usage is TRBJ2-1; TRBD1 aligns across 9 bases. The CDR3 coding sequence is TGTGCCAGCAGCGTAGGAGACCCGGGACAGGGAGGCGAGCAGTTCTTC. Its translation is CASSVGDPGQGGEQFF. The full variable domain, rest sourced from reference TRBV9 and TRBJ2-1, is DSGVTQTPKHLITATGQRVTLRCSPRSGDLSVYWYQQSLDQGLQFLIQYYNGEERAKGNILERFSAQQFPDLHSELNLSSLELGDSALYFCASSVGDPGQGGEQFFGPGTRLTVL.